Below are 7 T cell receptor beta chains sequenced from a single sample in a study of T cell repertoires in cytomegalovirus infection. TCRdb re-called the reads with MiXCR, one entry per CDR3 protein. This table holds around 350,000 distinct CDR3 sequences, around a sixth found once. Sequencing was carried out using PBMCs. These receptor sequences come from a human donor in good health (CMV status not recorded). Some clones in this sample may be carry-over from other donors' samples.

This clonotype was detected many times. V and J are TRBV19 and TRBJ1-1; D possibly corresponds to TRBD1 (5 bases). V lost 3 bases and J lost 9, with 11 bases in between. The germline V gene encodes CDR1 LNHDA and CDR2 SQIVND (reference sequence). This CDR3 is built from 12 residues. CDR3 sequence: CASSIPPGKAFF. The DNA for the CDR3 is TGTGCCAGTAGTATTCCACCAGGGAAAGCTTTCTTT.

As DNA, the CDR3 is TGTGCCAGCAGGAAGGAGTCCATGGGTTCACCCCTCCACTTT. Its translation is CASRKESMGSPLHF. The V gene is TRBV2, the J gene TRBJ1-6; no reliable D call. Trimming stripped 6 bases from V and 9 bases from J, with 15 bases between. This CDR3 contains 14 residues. CDR1 is SNHLY, CDR2 FYNNEI, per germline.

The CDR3 coding sequence is TGTGCCAGCCGACCCGGGACAGGACATCAAGAGACCCAGTACTTC. Translating it yields CASRPGTGHQETQYF. V is TRBV2 and J is TRBJ2-5; 8 bases map to TRBD1. The V segment lost 8 bases and the J segment 2 bases; nucleotides outside the gene matches: 10. The length of the CDR3 is 15 residues. Germline CDR1 reads SNHLY; CDR2 reads FYNNEI.

This clonotype was observed at least ten times. V and J are TRBV7-2 and TRBJ2-1; D gene ambiguous. The germline V gene has CDR1 SGHTA and CDR2 FQGNSA. CDR3 size: 11 residues. V was trimmed by 2 bases and J by 5 bases, leaving 1 base between them. This chain's CDR3 is CASSLNNEQFF. The CDR3 nucleotides read TGTGCCAGCAGCTTAAACAATGAGCAGTTCTTC.

There are a few counts of this clonotype. The V gene is TRBV28, the J gene TRBJ2-7; either TRBD1 or TRBD2 may supply D (5 bases each). V was trimmed by 9 bases and J by 0 bases, leaving 15 bases between them. Germline CDR1 reads MDHEN; CDR2 reads SYDVKM. The CDR3 extends over 14 amino acids. The CDR3 bases are TGTGCCAGGAGGGATCAGGGTCGCTCCTACGAGCAGTACTTC. This translates into CARRDQGRSYEQYF.

This clonotype occurred many times. This chain joins TRBV7-2 and TRBJ2-5; D is undetermined. The V end was cut by 5 bases, the J end by 0 bases, with 10 bases between. The CDR3 totals 14 residues. Germline assignment: CDR1 SGHTA and CDR2 FQGNSA. The CDR3 here is CASSLTTNQETQYF. The CDR3 DNA is TGTGCCAGCAGCCTAACTACAAACCAAGAGACCCAGTACTTC.

CDR3 coding DNA: TGCAGTGCCTCGACAGGGGTAGATTCACCCCTCCACTTT. Translation: CSASTGVDSPLHF. The rearrangement joins TRBV20-1 to TRBJ1-6; 8 nucleotides align to TRBD1. Germline CDR1 and CDR2: DFQATT and SNEGSKA (reference sequence). The CDR3 contains 13 residues. Trimming cost V 6 bases and J 8 bases; bases outside gene matches: 6.